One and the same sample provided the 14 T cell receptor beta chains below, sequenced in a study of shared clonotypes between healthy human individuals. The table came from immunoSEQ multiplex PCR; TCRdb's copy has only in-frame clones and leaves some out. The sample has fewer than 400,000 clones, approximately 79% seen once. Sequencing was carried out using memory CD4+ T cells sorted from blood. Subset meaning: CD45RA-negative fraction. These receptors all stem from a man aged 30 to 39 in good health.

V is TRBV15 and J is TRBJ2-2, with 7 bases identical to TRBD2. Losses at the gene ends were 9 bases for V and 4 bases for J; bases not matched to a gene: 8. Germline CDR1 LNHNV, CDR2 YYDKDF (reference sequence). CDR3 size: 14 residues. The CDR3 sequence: CATNQWGGTGELFF. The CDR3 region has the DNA TGTGCCACTAACCAGTGGGGGGGCACCGGGGAGCTGTTTTTT.

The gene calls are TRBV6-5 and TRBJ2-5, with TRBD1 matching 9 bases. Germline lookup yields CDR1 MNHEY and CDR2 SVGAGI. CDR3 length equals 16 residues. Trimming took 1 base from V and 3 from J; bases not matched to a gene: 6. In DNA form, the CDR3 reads TGTGCCAGCAGTTACTTCCCACAGGGGGCCAAAGAGACCCAGTACTTC. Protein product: CASSYFPQGAKETQYF.

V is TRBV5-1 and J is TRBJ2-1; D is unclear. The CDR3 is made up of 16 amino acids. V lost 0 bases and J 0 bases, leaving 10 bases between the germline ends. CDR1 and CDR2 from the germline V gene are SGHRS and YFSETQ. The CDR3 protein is CASSLVGRPSYNEQFF. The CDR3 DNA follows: TGCGCCAGCAGCTTGGTCGGGCGACCCTCCTACAATGAGCAGTTCTTC.

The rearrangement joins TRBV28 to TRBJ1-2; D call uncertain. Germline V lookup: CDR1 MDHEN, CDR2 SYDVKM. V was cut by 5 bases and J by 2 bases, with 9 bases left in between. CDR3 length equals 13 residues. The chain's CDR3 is CASSGGDNYGYTF. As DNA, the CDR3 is TGTGCCAGCAGTGGAGGCGACAACTATGGCTACACCTTC.

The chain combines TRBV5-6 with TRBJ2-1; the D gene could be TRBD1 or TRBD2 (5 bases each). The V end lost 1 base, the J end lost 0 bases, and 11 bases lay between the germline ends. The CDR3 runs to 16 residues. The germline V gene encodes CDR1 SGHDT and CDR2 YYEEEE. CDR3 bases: TGTGCCAGCAGCTTGTTGGGGGTGGGCTCCTACAATGAGCAGTTCTTC. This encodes CASSLLGVGSYNEQFF.

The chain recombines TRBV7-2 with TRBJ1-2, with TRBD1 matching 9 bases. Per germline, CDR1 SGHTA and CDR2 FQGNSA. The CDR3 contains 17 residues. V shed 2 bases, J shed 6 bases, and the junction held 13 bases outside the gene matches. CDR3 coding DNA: TGTGCCAGCAGCTTAAGCGGGTGGGGACAGGGTTCGGATGGCTACACCTTC. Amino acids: CASSLSGWGQGSDGYTF. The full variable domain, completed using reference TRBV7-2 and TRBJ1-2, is GAGVSQSPSNKVTEKGKDVELRCDPISGHTALYWYRQSLGQGLEFLIYFQGNSAPDKSGLPSDRFSAERTGGSVSTLTIQRTQQEDSAVYLCASSLSGWGQGSDGYTFGSGTRLTVV.

The CDR3 bases are TGTGCCATCAATAGAGAATATAGCAATCAGCCCCAGCATTTT. Protein product: CAINREYSNQPQHF. The gene calls are TRBV10-3 and TRBJ1-5, with D hard to call. Germline CDR1 ENHRY, CDR2 SYGVKD. V was clipped by 7 bases and J by 0 bases, with 10 bases between them. The CDR3 loop spans 14 amino acids.

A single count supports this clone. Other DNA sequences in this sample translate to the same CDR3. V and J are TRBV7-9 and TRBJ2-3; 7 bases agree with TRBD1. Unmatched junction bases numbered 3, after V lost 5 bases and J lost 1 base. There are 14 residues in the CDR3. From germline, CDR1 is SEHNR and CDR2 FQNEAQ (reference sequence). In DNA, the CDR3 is TGTGCCAGCAGCCCAGACAGGGGCACAGATACGCAGTATTTT. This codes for CASSPDRGTDTQYF.

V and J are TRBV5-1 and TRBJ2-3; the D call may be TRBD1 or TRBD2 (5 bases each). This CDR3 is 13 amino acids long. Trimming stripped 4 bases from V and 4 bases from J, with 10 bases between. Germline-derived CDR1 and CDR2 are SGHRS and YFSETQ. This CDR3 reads CASSPGPPDTQYF. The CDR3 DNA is TGCGCCAGCAGCCCGGGGCCCCCAGATACGCAGTATTTT.

The chain's CDR3 is CASSLGAGITNEKLFF. In DNA, the CDR3 is TGCGCCAGCAGCTTGGGGGCGGGAATCACTAATGAAAAACTGTTTTTT. This rearrangement joins TRBV5-1 to TRBJ1-4; D unresolved. The CDR3 extends over 16 amino acids. The germline gives CDR1 SGHRS, CDR2 YFSETQ. V shed 0 bases and J shed 2 bases, with 11 bases lying between them.

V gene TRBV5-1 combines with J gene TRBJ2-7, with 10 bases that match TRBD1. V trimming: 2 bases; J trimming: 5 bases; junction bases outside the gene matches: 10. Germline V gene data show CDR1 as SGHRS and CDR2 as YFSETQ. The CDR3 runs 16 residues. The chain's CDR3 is CASSLTTGTGVHEQYF. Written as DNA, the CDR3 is TGCGCCAGCAGCTTAACAACCGGGACAGGGGTCCACGAGCAGTACTTC.

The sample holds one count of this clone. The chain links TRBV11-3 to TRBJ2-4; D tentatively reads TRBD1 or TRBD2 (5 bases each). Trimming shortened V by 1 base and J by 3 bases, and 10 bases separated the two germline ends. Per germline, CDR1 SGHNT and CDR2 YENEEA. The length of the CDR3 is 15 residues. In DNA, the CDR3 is TGTGCCAGCAGCTTAGGAGGGGATGGCAAAAACATTCAGTACTTC. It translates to CASSLGGDGKNIQYF.

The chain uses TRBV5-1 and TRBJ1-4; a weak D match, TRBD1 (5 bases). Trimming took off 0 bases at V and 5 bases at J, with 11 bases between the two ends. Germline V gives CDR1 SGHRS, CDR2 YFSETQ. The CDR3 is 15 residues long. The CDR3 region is CASSLVGTKNEKLFF. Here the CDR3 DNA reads TGCGCCAGCAGCTTGGTTGGGACGAAGAATGAAAAACTGTTTTTT.

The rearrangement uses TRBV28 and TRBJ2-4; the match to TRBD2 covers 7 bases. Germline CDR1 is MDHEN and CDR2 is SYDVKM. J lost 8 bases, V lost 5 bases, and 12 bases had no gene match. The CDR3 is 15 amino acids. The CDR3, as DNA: TGTGCCAGCAGTCCCCGGGGACTAAGGAGGGACATTCAGTACTTC. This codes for CASSPRGLRRDIQYF.